The entry that follows covers one T cell receptor beta chain sequence. This sample is part of a study of blood T cell repertoires in COVID-19. Across the whole study: PBMCs, B-cell-depleted T cells, or T cells provided the cDNA or gDNA that made up the material.

Per the study methods: Amplification of reference gene primers provided the estimated nucleated cell counts. Method: immunoSEQ multiplex PCR; TCRdb's copy keeps in-frame clones and lacks some. Clone size and the V and J calls come from that table; the DNA yielded D and trimming. In the table there are some 200,000 clones, around four fifths of which are singletons. Germline lookup yields CDR1 SGHTA and CDR2 FQGNSA. The CDR3 extends over 15 amino acids. J lost 3 bases, V lost 2 bases, and 6 bases had no gene match. Source material: peripheral blood. V gene TRBV7-2 combines with J gene TRBJ2-7; 8 nucleotides line up with TRBD2. The receptor was derived from a man aged 25 to 40 with active or convalescent COVID-19. The CDR3 sequence is CASSLNRGLDYEQYF. Written as DNA, the CDR3 is TGTGCCAGCAGCTTAAATCGGGGACTAGACTACGAGCAGTACTTC. Looking up the rest from reference TRBV7-2 and TRBJ2-7 gives the full variable domain: GAGVSQSPSNKVTEKGKDVELRCDPISGHTALYWYRQSLGQGLEFLIYFQGNSAPDKSGLPSDRFSAERTGGSVSTLTIQRTQQEDSAVYLCASSLNRGLDYEQYFGPGTRLTVT.